The 4 T cell receptor beta chains given below trace back to one sample, sequenced in a study of metastatic and nonmetastatic thyroid tumors. Not a single patient had been given any form of treatment at any point before undergoing thyroid surgery. Using MiXCR, TCRdb reanalyzed the PCR reads. The sample includes more than 20,000 clones, less than 25% seen only once; the top ten take about 12%. Sequenced sample: tumor tissue. These receptors were collected from a female donor with papillary thyroid cancer or a benign thyroid nodule (not recorded which). Some clones in this sample may be carry-over from other donors' samples.

There are a few counts of this clone. The gene calls are TRBV20-1 and TRBJ2-3; 10 nucleotides align to TRBD2. Looked up from germline, CDR1 is DFQATT and CDR2 is SNEGSKA (reference sequence). The J segment lost 0 bases and the V segment lost 2 bases, leaving 5 bases of the junction unmatched. This CDR3 has 16 amino acids. CDR3 sequence: CSARPGLASSTDTQYF. DNA of the CDR3: TGCAGTGCTAGACCGGGACTAGCGAGTAGCACAGATACGCAGTATTTT.

The chain carries TRBV4-2 and TRBJ2-3; 10 bases agree with TRBD2. The CDR3 totals 18 residues. Per the germline V gene, CDR1 is LGHNA and CDR2 is YNFKEQ. The V and J ends lost 1 base and 3 bases, in that order; junction bases with no gene match: 10. The CDR3: CASSQVLSGGAGTDTQYF. CDR3 nucleotides: TGTGCCAGCAGCCAAGTCCTCAGCGGGGGGGCAGGGACAGATACGCAGTATTTT.

There are many counts of this clone. This sequence joins TRBV9 and TRBJ2-3; TRBD2 matches 7 bases. V lost 2 bases to trimming and J lost 6 bases; unmatched junction nucleotides: 6. This CDR3 has 14 residues. Germline CDR1 SGDLS, CDR2 YYNGEE. Here the CDR3 reads CASSVRGRADTQYF. The CDR3 region has the DNA TGTGCCAGCAGCGTTCGGGGGAGGGCCGATACGCAGTATTTT.

This clone was seen a few times. This chain connects TRBV12-3 or TRBV12-4 to TRBJ1-1; D remains unclear. V was trimmed by 6 bases and J by 1 base, leaving 12 bases between them. The CDR3 loop spans 14 amino acids. The CDR3 loop reads CASSRVGENTEAFF. Written as DNA, the CDR3 is TGTGCCAGCAGCCGAGTTGGGGAGAACACTGAAGCTTTCTTT.